Below, one TCR beta chain is given with its context. Its matching antigen is unknown. V shed 4 bases, J shed 5 bases, and the junction held 8 bases outside the gene matches. CDR1 is SGHRS and CDR2 is YFSETQ in the germline V gene. CDR3 size: 15 residues. TCRdb's copy holds only in-frame clones and misses some; the assay was immunoSEQ multiplex PCR. Among 2 million to 2.5 million clones, 85% to 95% were seen once, and the ten largest hold about 0.39%. This sample is part of a study of shared clonotypes between healthy human individuals. On the study more broadly: The cohort had two women and a few men, ages 18 to 49. Whole-study results and caveats: For naive CD4 cells, 4.5% to 6.5% of clonotypes were shared across a handful of donors.

Sequenced: naive CD4+ T cells from PBMCs. Subset given: CD45RA+ positively selected. This clonotype was obtained from a man aged 18 to 35 in good health. Some clones in this sample may be carry-over from other donors' samples. The chain links TRBV5-1 to TRBJ2-5; 10 bases map to TRBD2. In DNA form, the CDR3 reads TGCGCCAGCAGCACGTTAGCGGGAGGCGATGAGACCCAGTACTTC. This codes for CASSTLAGGDETQYF.